Listed below are T cell receptor beta chains from one sample, sequenced in a study of blood T cells in healthy people across ages. Each CDR3 protein is one row after TCRdb ran MiXCR on the 5' RACE reads. The data contain 350,000 to 450,000 distinct CDR3 sequences, approximately 52% of them singletons. Sequenced input: blood. Receptors originate from a man aged 60 to 69 in good health. The CDR3 runs from the conserved cysteine through the conserved F or W. The D gene is left open where the match is weak. Some rows have no size entry. The others give once, few or many, or a class for an expanded clone.

j_call,d_call,v_call,clone_size,cdr3_nt,cdr3_aa
TRBJ1-1,-,TRBV7-9,-,TGTGCCAGCAGCTCACAGAGCATGAACACTGAAGCTTTCTTT,CASSSQSMNTEAFF
TRBJ2-7,TRBD2,TRBV3-1,few,TGTGCCAGCAGCCTCACTAGCGGACTTCCCTACGAGCAGTACTTC,CASSLTSGLPYEQYF
TRBJ2-7,TRBD1,TRBV5-1,-,TGCGCCAGCAGCTCGGGACAGGGGTTGGTCGACGAGCAGTACTTC,CASSSGQGLVDEQYF
TRBJ2-1,-,TRBV5-1,few,TGCGCCAGCAGCAGTATTACGGGTGTTGAGCAGTTCTTC,CASSSITGVEQFF
TRBJ2-3,TRBD2,TRBV24-1,few,TGTGCCACCAGTGATTTGGCGACTAGCGGGAGGGATACGCAGTATTTT,CATSDLATSGRDTQYF
TRBJ1-2,TRBD1,TRBV29-1,-,TGCAGCGTTGATCTACCCCAAATGACAGGGACCTATGGCTACACCTTC,CSVDLPQMTGTYGYTF
TRBJ1-6,-,TRBV7-2,-,TGTGCCAGCAGCCCCTCGACCTATAATTCACCCCTCCACTTT,CASSPSTYNSPLHF
TRBJ2-5,-,TRBV9,-,TGTGCCAGCAGCGTAGGTGGGGGGGCATTTGAGACCCAGTACTTC,CASSVGGGAFETQYF
TRBJ2-7,TRBD1,TRBV28,-,TGTGCCAGCAGTCCTCGACAGGGGGGCGAGCAGTACTTC,CASSPRQGGEQYF
TRBJ2-7,-,TRBV29-1,-,TGCAGCGTTGTGGGGACTTCCTACGAGCAGTACTTC,CSVVGTSYEQYF
TRBJ1-2,-,TRBV3-1,-,TGTGCCAGCAGCCAATACTCACCTACAGGAGCGCGGGGCTATGGCTACACCTTC,CASSQYSPTGARGYGYTF
TRBJ2-7,TRBD2,TRBV30,-,TGTGCCTGGAGAGCGGGATTGGAGCAGTACTTC,CAWRAGLEQYF
TRBJ2-5,-,TRBV6-2/TRBV6-3,few,TGTGCCAGCAGGCCTCCGGGGCAAGAGACCCAGTACTTC,CASRPPGQETQYF
TRBJ2-3,-,TRBV20-1,-,TGCAGTGCTAGATCGGTGGGGAGCACAGATACGCAGTATTTT,CSARSVGSTDTQYF
TRBJ2-3,-,TRBV30,once,TGTGCCTGCTACGGGATGAGCGCAGATACGCAGTATTTT,CACYGMSADTQYF